The 32 T cell receptor beta chains in this list originate from one sample, sequenced in a study of breast tumors, draining lymph nodes, adjacent tissues. Using its own MiXCR run on the multiplex PCR reads, TCRdb lists one record per CDR3 protein. The top ten hold over 1% of the sample, which has 85,000 to 130,000 distinct CDR3 sequences, 21% seen once. Axillary draining lymph nodes of breast cancer patients supplied the node samples. The sample was axillary lymph node tissue. The receptors shown here come from a female donor with breast cancer. Some clones in this sample may be carry-over from other donors' samples.

This clonotype was observed at least ten times. V gene TRBV5-1 combines with J gene TRBJ2-7; perhaps TRBD2 as D (5 bases). Germline CDR1 is SGHRS and CDR2 is YFSETQ. CDR3 length: 13 residues. V lost 3 bases, J lost 6 bases, and 13 bases lay in between. CDR3 region: CASSSGGGGEQYF. The CDR3 DNA reads as TGCGCCAGCAGCTCAGGAGGTGGCGGCGAGCAGTACTTC.

This clonotype was found many times. The gene calls are TRBV5-8 and TRBJ1-3, with D unclear. CDR1 and CDR2 (germline): SGHTS, YDEGEE. Trimming stripped 4 bases from V and 3 bases from J, with 11 bases between. The CDR3 contains 14 residues. The CDR3 DNA follows: TGTGCCAGCAGCGGTTCGGGGATTGGAAACACCATATATTTT. Translated, it gives CASSGSGIGNTIYF.

This clonotype was observed at least ten times. The gene calls are TRBV12-3 or TRBV12-4 and TRBJ2-3; D unclear. The CDR3 spans 13 residues. The V end lost 1 base, the J end lost 4 bases, and 6 bases lay between the germline ends. The CDR3 sequence is CASSLVGSDTQYF. In nucleotides, the CDR3 is TGTGCCAGCAGTTTAGTCGGGTCAGATACGCAGTATTTT.

This clonotype was found a few times. This chain joins TRBV6-5 and TRBJ2-5; D may match TRBD1 or TRBD2 (6 bases each). The CDR3 is made up of 14 amino acids. CDR1 is MNHEY and CDR2 is SVGAGI in the germline V gene. Trimming left V 5 bases short and J 4 bases short, with 14 bases between. This chain's CDR3 is CASSPIQGGETQYF. CDR3 in DNA: TGTGCCAGCAGTCCTATACAGGGAGGAGAGACCCAGTACTTC.

About this clonotype itself: A single base separates this from a much larger clone, so it may be a read error. This chain connects TRBV5-4 to TRBJ2-3; 7 bases are shared with TRBD2. Germline lookup yields CDR1 SGHNT and CDR2 YYREEE (reference sequence). This CDR3 is 15 amino acids long. Trimming cost V 5 bases and J 1 base; bases outside gene matches: 7. The CDR3 DNA is TGTGCCAGCAGAAAGCTAGCGGTCGGCACAGATACGCAGTATTTT. Translation gives CASRKLAVGTDTQYF. The full variable domain, rest sourced from reference TRBV5-4 and TRBJ2-3, is ETGVTQSPTHLIKTRGQQVTLRCSSQSGHNTVSWYQQALGQGPQFIFQYYREEENGRGNFPPRFSGLQFPNYSSELNVNALELDDSALYLCASRKLAVGTDTQYFGPGTRLTVL.

This clonotype was recorded many times. The chain carries TRBV6-1 and TRBJ1-2, with D maybe TRBD1 (5 bases). This CDR3 is built from 11 residues. V was clipped by 10 bases and J by 5 bases, with 11 bases between them. Looked up from germline, CDR1 is MNHNS and CDR2 is SASEGT. DNA of the CDR3: TGTGCCACCCGGGGGGGTTATGGCTACACCTTC. Translation gives CATRGGYGYTF.

This clonotype was found many times. This chain links TRBV7-2 with TRBJ2-2; a possible D gene is TRBD1 (5 bases). Germline V gene lookup returns CDR1 SGHTA and CDR2 FQGNSA. The CDR3 has 17 residues. V lost 2 bases and J 6 bases, leaving 19 bases between the germline ends. Here the CDR3 reads CASSLSPARVISGELFF. CDR3 in DNA: TGTGCCAGCAGCTTATCACCGGCCAGGGTAATTTCCGGGGAGCTGTTTTTT.

Note on this clonotype: Possible read error: a much larger clone is one base away. The chain links TRBV4-1 to TRBJ2-1; a weak D match, TRBD2 (6 bases). The length of the CDR3 is 17 residues. Per the germline V gene, CDR1 is MGHRA and CDR2 is YSYEKL. CDR3 bases: TGCGCCAGCGGCCAAGACCCGGGACTGAGCTCCTACAATGAGCAGTTCTTC. Amino acids: CASGQDPGLSSYNEQFF.

Only a few counts were recorded for this clonotype. The V and J genes are TRBV14 and TRBJ1-1; D is uncertain. This CDR3 contains 11 residues. Germline values: CDR1 SGHDN, CDR2 FVKESK. With 4 bases removed from V and 4 bases from J, the gap between germline ends came to 4 bases. CDR3 sequence (DNA): TGTGCCAGCAGCCTAGGCACTGAAGCTTTCTTT. Its translation is CASSLGTEAFF. Full variable domain (remainder filled in from reference TRBV14 and TRBJ1-1): EAGVTQFPSHSVIEKGQTVTLRCDPISGHDNLYWYRRVMGKEIKFLLHFVKESKQDESGMPNNRFLAERTGGTYSTLKVQPAELEDSGVYFCASSLGTEAFFGQGTRLTVV.

This clonotype was seen a handful of times. The J gene is TRBJ2-6, the V gene TRBV5-6; D is unclear. The CDR3 is 17 residues long. V was trimmed by 3 bases and J by 0 bases, leaving 13 bases between them. CDR1 and CDR2 (germline): SGHDT, YYEEEE. The CDR3 sequence: CASSWLGISSGANVLTF. CDR3 bases: TGTGCCAGCAGCTGGTTGGGAATCAGCTCTGGGGCCAACGTCCTGACTTTC.

V is TRBV7-3 and J is TRBJ1-6; no clear D gene. The CDR3 is 13 residues long. V lost 5 bases to trimming and J lost 9 bases, with 11 bases between them. CDR1 and CDR2 (germline): SGHTA, FQGTGA. The CDR3: CASSLMELSPLHF. The CDR3 nucleotides read TGTGCCAGCAGCCTAATGGAGCTTTCACCCCTCCACTTT. Full variable domain (remainder filled in from reference TRBV7-3 and TRBJ1-6): GAGVSQTPSNKVTEKGKYVELRCDPISGHTALYWYRQSLGQGPEFLIYFQGTGAADDSGLPNDRFFAVRPEGSVSTLKIQRTERGDSAVYLCASSLMELSPLHFGNGTRLTVT.

This clonotype was recorded many times. The rearrangement joins TRBV5-1 to TRBJ2-3; 9 positions agree with TRBD1. This CDR3 is built from 12 residues. V dropped 4 bases and J dropped 13; count of bases not matched to a gene: 7. Germline V gene lookup returns CDR1 SGHRS and CDR2 YFSETQ. CDR3 protein: CASSPRDRVEYF. The CDR3 nucleotides are TGCGCCAGCAGCCCCCGGGACAGGGTGGAGTATTTT. Supplemented by reference TRBV5-1 and TRBJ2-3, the full variable domain reads KAGVTQTPRYLIKTRGQQVTLSCSPISGHRSVSWYQQTPGQGLQFLFEYFSETQRNKGNFPGRFSGRQFSNSRSEMNVSTLELGDSALYLCASSPRDRVEYFGPGTRLTVL.

In its sample, this clonotype was seen a few times. The chain combines TRBV6-6 with TRBJ1-4, with D uncertain. V was cut by 4 bases and J by 7 bases, with 13 bases left in between. The CDR3 is made up of 14 amino acids. Germline assignment: CDR1 MNHNY and CDR2 SVGAGI (reference sequence). The CDR3 loop reads CASSSTRSGEKLFF. CDR3 in DNA: TGTGCCAGCAGTTCCACCCGCTCGGGTGAAAAACTGTTTTTT.

The sample holds many counts of this clonotype. This chain links TRBV6-1 with TRBJ2-7; 11 nucleotides line up with TRBD1. CDR1 and CDR2 from the germline V gene are MNHNS and SASEGT. The CDR3 has 14 residues. V shed 6 bases, J shed 6 bases, and the junction held 7 bases outside the gene matches. The CDR3, as DNA: TGTGCCAGCAGAAGAGCCGGGACAGGGGGCGAGCAGTACTTC. Translation gives CASRRAGTGGEQYF.

About this clonotype: A read error may account for a junction end that differs from germline. V usage is TRBV5-4 and J usage is TRBJ2-7; TRBD1 matches 7 bases. The germline V gene encodes CDR1 SGHNT and CDR2 YYREEE (reference sequence). This CDR3 comprises 15 residues. CDR3 loop: CASCTSGTDPYEQYF. Here the CDR3 DNA reads TGTGCCAGCTGCACGTCCGGGACAGACCCCTATGAGCAGTACTTC.

Notes on this clonotype: A much larger clone differs by one base, so this may be a read error. The V and J genes are TRBV28 and TRBJ2-7, with D unclear. V shed 6 bases and J shed 4 bases, with 16 bases lying between them. Per the germline V gene, CDR1 is MDHEN and CDR2 is SYDVKM. The CDR3 runs 14 residues. DNA of the CDR3: TGTGCCAGCAGCCCCTGGCCTATGCGTTACGAGCAGTACTTC. Protein product: CASSPWPMRYEQYF. Full variable domain (remainder filled in from reference TRBV28 and TRBJ2-7): DVKVTQSSRYLVKRTGEKVFLECVQDMDHENMFWYRQDPGLGLRLIYFSYDVKMKEKGDIPEGYSVSREKKERFSLILESASTNQTSMYLCASSPWPMRYEQYFGPGTRLTVT.

About this clonotype: One base away lies a much larger clone, so this may be a sequencing read error. The chain carries TRBV6-5 and TRBJ1-5, with D possibly TRBD1 on 6 matching bases. With 6 bases removed from V and 9 bases from J, the gap between germline ends came to 24 bases. This CDR3 spans 16 amino acids. Per the germline V gene, CDR1 is MNHEY and CDR2 is SVGAGI. The DNA of the CDR3 is TGTGCCAGCAGACTACACGACAGGCGCCCGGATCGGCCCCAGCATTTT. It translates to CASRLHDRRPDRPQHF.

This clonotype showed up many times. The rearrangement joins TRBV5-1 to TRBJ2-3, with TRBD2 matching 9 bases. In germline, CDR1 is SGHRS, CDR2 YFSETQ. V gave up 4 bases and J gave up 6 bases; unmatched junction bases: 9. The CDR3 runs 15 residues. The CDR3 DNA sequence: TGCGCCAGCAGCATCTCTAGCGGGGTGGGGGATACGCAGTATTTT. Protein product: CASSISSGVGDTQYF.

This clonotype was seen repeatedly, ten times or more. The chain uses TRBV11-2 and TRBJ2-7; D is undetermined. Germline-derived CDR1 and CDR2 are SGHAT and FQNNGV. V lost 1 base and J lost 4, with 5 bases in between. CDR3 length equals 12 residues. Here the CDR3 reads CASSLGLYEQYF. The CDR3 DNA reads as TGTGCCAGCAGCTTAGGCCTATACGAGCAGTACTTC.

Only a few counts were recorded for this clonotype. This rearrangement joins TRBV18 to TRBJ2-3; 8 bases map to TRBD2. Germline lookup yields CDR1 KGHSH and CDR2 LQKENI. V shed 2 bases and J 7 bases; nucleotides not matched to a gene: 2. There are 13 residues in the CDR3. The CDR3 sequence: CASSPTSGNTQYF. The CDR3 DNA is TGTGCCAGCTCACCAACTAGCGGAAATACGCAGTATTTT.

There are a few counts of this clonotype. This sequence may be a read error, since a much larger clone differs from it by one base. The chain recombines TRBV19 with TRBJ2-1; 7 bases line up with TRBD2. Germline CDR1 and CDR2: LNHDA and SQIVND (reference sequence). This CDR3 has 13 residues. The CDR3 bases are TGTGCCACGACGGGACTAAAATACAATGGGCAGTTCTTC. This encodes CATTGLKYNGQFF.

The rearrangement joins TRBV28 to TRBJ2-7; 9 bases map to TRBD1. The CDR3 consists of 19 residues. Trimming took 1 base from V and 5 from J; bases not matched to a gene: 18. CDR1 is MDHEN and CDR2 is SYDVKM in the germline V gene. CDR3 coding DNA: TGTGCCAGCAGTTTATTTTTGGGAGCAGGGACAGGGACGACGAACGAGCAGTACTTC. As protein: CASSLFLGAGTGTTNEQYF.

About this clonotype: A read error is possible here, since a much larger clone lies one base away. DNA for the CDR3: TGTGCCAGCAGTTTGGCTAGCGGGGGGCAAGATACGCAGTATTTT. The encoded protein is CASSLASGGQDTQYF. The chain links TRBV12-3 or TRBV12-4 to TRBJ2-3; TRBD2 matches at 11 bases. This CDR3 is built from 15 residues. V shed 3 bases, J shed 5 bases, and the junction held 4 bases outside the gene matches.

The table lists this clonotype with many counts. This rearrangement joins TRBV4-1 to TRBJ1-2; 10 bases line up with TRBD1. Losses at the gene ends were 0 bases for V and 0 bases for J; bases not matched to a gene: 7. The germline V gene has CDR1 MGHRA and CDR2 YSYEKL. The CDR3 covers 18 residues. CDR3 sequence (DNA): TGCGCCAGCAGCCAAGAAGGCCGAGGACAGGGGGCTAACTATGGCTACACCTTC. Translation: CASSQEGRGQGANYGYTF.

This clonotype was seen many times. The chain uses TRBV7-9 and TRBJ2-1; D could derive from TRBD1 or TRBD2 (5 bases each). This CDR3 is 13 amino acids long. The ends were cut back, 6 bases at V and 6 bases at J, with 12 bases in the middle. Germline CDR1 is SEHNR and CDR2 is FQNEAQ (reference sequence). CDR3 protein: CASSTGTINEQFF. The CDR3 DNA sequence: TGTGCCAGCAGTACCGGGACCATCAATGAGCAGTTCTTC.

This clonotype was seen at least ten times. This chain links TRBV4-1 with TRBJ2-5; weak D call: TRBD2 (6 bases). V gave up 2 bases and J gave up 7 bases, with 17 bases separating them. Looked up from germline, CDR1 is MGHRA and CDR2 is YSYEKL. This CDR3 contains 15 residues. CDR3 DNA sequence: TGCGCCAGCAGCCAATTAGGAGGGGCCGTAGGGACCCAGTACTTC. Translation: CASSQLGGAVGTQYF.

This clonotype came up many times. The rearrangement joins TRBV19 to TRBJ2-7; 9 bases align to TRBD1. CDR1 and CDR2 (germline): LNHDA, SQIVND (reference sequence). J gave up 0 bases and V 1 base, and 7 bases lay outside the gene matches. The CDR3 is 17 residues long. The CDR3, as DNA: TGTGCCAGTAGTATAGTGTATTACAGGGGGCACTCCTACGAGCAGTACTTC. It is translated as CASSIVYYRGHSYEQYF.

This clonotype appeared many times. The chain has TRBV7-9 and TRBJ1-2, with 10 positions matching TRBD1. Germline CDR1 is SEHNR and CDR2 is FQNEAQ (reference sequence). This CDR3 spans 12 amino acids. V lost 4 bases to trimming and J lost 10 bases; unmatched junction nucleotides: 3. The CDR3 loop is CASSSGTGAYTF. The CDR3 nucleotides are TGTGCCAGCAGCTCCGGGACAGGGGCCTACACCTTC.

This clonotype was recorded many times. The rearrangement uses TRBV20-1 and TRBJ2-1; possibly TRBD1 for D (6 bases). The CDR3 is made up of 14 amino acids. V was trimmed by 5 bases and J by 2 bases, leaving 13 bases between them. Germline CDR1 DFQATT, CDR2 SNEGSKA (reference sequence). The CDR3 coding sequence is TGCAGTGCTCCCAAGACAGGACCCTACAATGAGCAGTTCTTC. Protein: CSAPKTGPYNEQFF.

In this sample, this clonotype turned up many times. This chain links TRBV6-1 with TRBJ2-2, with 7 bases aligning to TRBD1. The CDR3 consists of 14 residues. Trimming cost V 6 bases and J 2 bases; bases outside gene matches: 3. Germline V gene sequence: CDR1 MNHNS, CDR2 SASEGT. The CDR3 sequence: CASRYRGNTGELFF. The CDR3 DNA reads TGTGCCAGCAGATACAGGGGAAACACCGGGGAGCTGTTTTTT.

This clonotype was observed at least ten times. V gene TRBV4-1 combines with J gene TRBJ1-5, with 7 bases identical to TRBD1. The CDR3 has 16 amino acids. The germline V gene has CDR1 MGHRA and CDR2 YSYEKL. Trimming took 1 base from V and 5 from J; bases not matched to a gene: 8. The CDR3 loop is CASSQGQGRSDQPQHF. In DNA, the CDR3 is TGCGCCAGCAGCCAAGGACAGGGCCGTTCGGATCAGCCCCAGCATTTT.

In its sample, this clonotype was seen many times. The CDR3 coding sequence is TGTGCCAGCAGCCCGGGGAATAAGGGAGCGAGAGGCTACACCTTC. This encodes CASSPGNKGARGYTF. The chain uses TRBV9 and TRBJ1-2; D is unresolved. V lost 4 bases to trimming and J lost 8 bases, with 21 bases between them. The CDR3 spans 15 residues. Looked up from germline, CDR1 is SGDLS and CDR2 is YYNGEE.